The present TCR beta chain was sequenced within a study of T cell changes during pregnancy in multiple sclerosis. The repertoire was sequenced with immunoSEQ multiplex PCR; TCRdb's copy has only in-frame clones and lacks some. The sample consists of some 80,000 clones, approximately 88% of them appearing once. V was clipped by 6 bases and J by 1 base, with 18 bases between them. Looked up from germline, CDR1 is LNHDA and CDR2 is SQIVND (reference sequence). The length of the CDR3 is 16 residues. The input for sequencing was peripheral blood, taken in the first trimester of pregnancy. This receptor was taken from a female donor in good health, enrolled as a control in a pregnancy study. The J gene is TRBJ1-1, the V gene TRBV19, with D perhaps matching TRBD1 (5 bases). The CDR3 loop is CASSPRYWGENTEAFF. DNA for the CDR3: TGTGCCAGTAGCCCCCGATATTGGGGGGAGAACACTGAAGCTTTCTTT.